The next 25 T cell receptor beta chains were all read from a single sample in a study of beta chain features in type 1 diabetes. cDNA synthesis used the whole RNA isolate, giving expressed TCRB sequences. Assay used: immunoSEQ multiplex PCR; TCRdb lists only in-frame clones, some missing. This sample has 150,000 or so clones, with about a tenth found just once. Sequencing input: central memory CD4+ T cells from blood. The receptors derive from a woman in her thirties or forties in good health.

This chain connects TRBV10-3 to TRBJ2-5, with TRBD1 matching 9 bases. The CDR3 length is 18 residues. Germline V lookup: CDR1 ENHRY, CDR2 SYGVKD. With V trimmed by 6 bases and J by 2 bases, 16 bases remained unmatched. CDR3 region: CAISPATGGIRKQETQYF. DNA of the CDR3: TGTGCCATCAGCCCGGCGACAGGGGGTATTCGGAAACAAGAGACCCAGTACTTC.

The chain is built from TRBV5-4 and TRBJ2-1; D is unresolved. This CDR3 spans 14 amino acids. The V gene lost 0 bases and the J gene lost 1 base, with 5 bases spanning the gap. From germline, CDR1 is SGHNT and CDR2 YYREEE (reference sequence). As DNA, the CDR3 is TGTGCCAGCAGCTTGGAGAGTTCCTACAATGAGCAGTTCTTC. It encodes CASSLESSYNEQFF.

The chain joins TRBV6-1 to TRBJ1-2, with D perhaps matching TRBD1 (5 bases). The CDR3 extends over 13 amino acids. V was shortened by 5 bases and J by 8 bases, with 15 bases between the two germline ends. Germline CDR1 MNHNS, CDR2 SASEGT. The CDR3 region is CASSSPRRDGYTF. In nucleotides, the CDR3 is TGTGCCAGCAGTTCCCCCAGGAGGGACGGCTACACCTTC.

The chain employs TRBV27 and TRBJ1-6; 9 nucleotides align to TRBD1. The germline gives CDR1 MNHEY, CDR2 SMNVEV (reference sequence). The CDR3 spans 15 residues. The J segment lost 7 bases and the V segment lost 3 bases, leaving 4 bases of the junction unmatched. The CDR3 coding sequence is TGTGCCAGCAGTTTTACCGGGACAGGGAATTCACCCCTCCACTTT. Translation gives CASSFTGTGNSPLHF.

The chain couples TRBV7-2 to TRBJ2-1, with 8 bases that match TRBD2. The J segment lost 7 bases and the V segment lost 5 bases, leaving 4 bases of the junction unmatched. Germline assignment: CDR1 SGHTA and CDR2 FQGNSA. The CDR3 totals 13 residues. CDR3 nucleotides: TGTGCCAGCAGCCCGACTAGCGTTAATGAGCAGTTCTTC. Protein: CASSPTSVNEQFF.

This clone was observed a handful of times. This chain connects TRBV6-5 to TRBJ2-1, with 8 bases aligning to TRBD1. The CDR3 consists of 13 residues. From germline, CDR1 is MNHEY and CDR2 SVGAGI. V shed 5 bases, J shed 12 bases, and the junction held 9 bases outside the gene matches. CDR3 sequence: CASSEGTGQRQFF. The DNA of the CDR3 is TGTGCCAGCAGTGAAGGGACAGGTCAGAGGCAGTTCTTC.

This clone was counted only a few times. This CDR3 is CASSSDRFINEKLFF. As DNA, the CDR3 is TGTGCCAGCAGCTCCGACAGGTTTATTAATGAAAAACTGTTTTTT. This chain connects TRBV5-4 to TRBJ1-4, with D maybe TRBD1 (6 bases). Deletions cut 3 bases from V and 4 bases from J, with 13 bases between. This CDR3 contains 15 residues. Germline values: CDR1 SGHNT, CDR2 YYREEE (reference sequence).

The DNA for the CDR3 is TGCGCCAGCAGCTTCGGGACTCTCGGCGATGGCTACACCTTC. Amino acid sequence: CASSFGTLGDGYTF. The chain recombines TRBV5-1 with TRBJ1-2, with D possibly TRBD1 on 5 matching bases. V was shortened by 2 bases and J by 6 bases, with 14 bases between the two germline ends. Germline CDR1 and CDR2: SGHRS and YFSETQ. The CDR3 sequence is 14 residues long.

This clone has more than one count but fewer than ten. For the CDR3, the DNA is TGTGCCAGCAGCGCAACAGGGGCGCCCTATGGCTACACCTTC. Translating gives CASSATGAPYGYTF. The chain joins TRBV7-9 to TRBJ1-2; 7 nucleotides agree with TRBD1. The CDR3 is 14 amino acids. Per germline, CDR1 SEHNR and CDR2 FQNEAQ (reference sequence). The V and J ends lost 5 bases and 4 bases, in that order; junction bases with no gene match: 7.

This clone was counted many times. The chain carries TRBV4-3 and TRBJ1-6; D may be TRBD1 (5 bases). The germline gives CDR1 LGHNA, CDR2 YSLEER. V was trimmed by 1 base and J by 7 bases, leaving 8 bases between them. The CDR3 spans 14 residues. The CDR3 loop is CASSQGGVNSPLHF. CDR3 sequence (DNA): TGCGCCAGCAGCCAAGGGGGGGTAAATTCACCCCTCCACTTT.

V and J are TRBV5-6 and TRBJ2-2; TRBD1 matches 9 bases. This CDR3 region has 16 residues. The germline CDR1 and CDR2 sequences are SGHDT and YYEEEE. Losses at the gene ends were 4 bases for V and 1 base for J; bases not matched to a gene: 5. This CDR3 is CASSRPGQGNTGELFF. The CDR3 DNA is TGTGCCAGCAGCCGCCCGGGACAGGGGAACACCGGGGAGCTGTTTTTT. Based on the CDR3 plus reference TRBV5-6 and TRBJ2-2, the full variable domain is DAGVTQSPTHLIKTRGQQVTLRCSPKSGHDTVSWYQQALGQGPQFIFQYYEEEERQRGNFPDRFSGHQFPNYSSELNVNALLLGDSALYLCASSRPGQGNTGELFFGEGSRLTVL.

This clone was observed a few times. The chain uses TRBV29-1 and TRBJ1-3; 7 bases line up with TRBD1. J lost 0 bases, V lost 4 bases, and 3 bases had no gene match. From germline, CDR1 is SQVTM and CDR2 ANQGSEA. CDR3 size: 14 residues. The CDR3 DNA reads as TGCAGCGTTGTTGGGGACAGCTCTGGAAACACCATATATTTT. Its translation is CSVVGDSSGNTIYF.

The rearrangement joins TRBV4-3 to TRBJ1-2, with a possible D match to TRBD1 (6 bases). The CDR3 consists of 13 residues. Germline V gene sequence: CDR1 LGHNA, CDR2 YSLEER. The V gene lost 2 bases and the J gene lost 6 bases, with 10 bases spanning the gap. The CDR3 loop reads CASSQLAGDGYTF. The CDR3 DNA reads TGCGCCAGCAGCCAATTGGCAGGGGATGGCTACACCTTC.

This clone has only a few counts. The gene calls are TRBV13 and TRBJ2-1; D call uncertain. The length of the CDR3 is 11 residues. Germline CDR1 PRHDT, CDR2 FYEKMQ (reference sequence). The ends were cut back, 5 bases at V and 5 bases at J, with 4 bases in the middle. Here the CDR3 reads CASSQNNEQFF. The CDR3 coding sequence is TGTGCCAGCAGCCAAAACAATGAGCAGTTCTTC.

This chain links TRBV19 with TRBJ2-7; 9 bases are shared with TRBD1. This CDR3 has 13 amino acids. V trimming: 9 bases; J trimming: 9 bases; junction bases outside the gene matches: 12. Germline CDR1 is LNHDA and CDR2 is SQIVND (reference sequence). CDR3 DNA sequence: TGTGCCAGCAGCTTCGGACAGGGGAAGGGGCAGTACTTC. It codes for CASSFGQGKGQYF.

This clone was seen more than once but under ten times. CDR3 nucleotide sequence: TGTGCCAGCCAGCGGGCGGGAGCTCGCACAGATACGCAGTATTTT. Its protein is CASQRAGARTDTQYF. This chain joins TRBV2 and TRBJ2-3; TRBD2 matches 7 bases. The junction had 9 bases not matched to a gene; V was cut back by 8 bases and J by 1 base. The CDR3 has 15 residues. CDR1 is SNHLY and CDR2 is FYNNEI in the germline V gene.

In this sample, this clone turned up a few times. The J gene is TRBJ2-7, the V gene TRBV29-1, with a weak D call TRBD1 (6 bases). V shed 0 bases and J shed 3 bases, with 15 bases lying between them. This CDR3 is 15 amino acids long. The germline V gene has CDR1 SQVTM and CDR2 ANQGSEA. The CDR3 sequence: CSVEDGTPPSYEQYF. The CDR3 DNA reads as TGCAGCGTTGAAGATGGGACACCACCTAGCTACGAGCAGTACTTC.

This clone was detected only a few times. This chain joins TRBV18 and TRBJ2-1; TRBD1 is a possible D gene (5 bases). CDR1 KGHSH and CDR2 LQKENI come from the germline V gene. CDR3 length: 15 amino acids. V lost 2 bases and J lost 6, with 14 bases in between. CDR3 DNA sequence: TGTGCCAGCTCACCATCCTTCGACAGAGGCAATGAGCAGTTCTTC. It encodes CASSPSFDRGNEQFF. Full variable domain (outside the CDR3, taken from reference TRBV18 and TRBJ2-1): NAGVMQNPRHLVRRRGQEARLRCSPMKGHSHVYWYRQLPEEGLKFMVYLQKENIIDESGMPKERFSAEFPKEGPSILRIQQVVRGDSAAYFCASSPSFDRGNEQFFGPGTRLTVL.

This clone appeared a few times. The chain recombines TRBV5-1 with TRBJ2-7, with 8 nucleotides matching TRBD1. Germline lookup yields CDR1 SGHRS and CDR2 YFSETQ. The V gene end was trimmed by 0 bases and the J gene end by 7 bases; junction bases not matched to a gene: 9. The CDR3 runs 15 residues. In DNA, the CDR3 is TGCGCCAGCAGCTTGGATCGGCCAGGGGGCAGGGAGCAGTACTTC. Translation: CASSLDRPGGREQYF.

This clone was seen only a few times. The sample contains more than one DNA sequence encoding this CDR3. The chain is built from TRBV29-1 and TRBJ2-2; weak D call: TRBD1 (6 bases). Germline V gene data show CDR1 as SQVTM and CDR2 as ANQGSEA. V was clipped by 6 bases and J by 0 bases, with 11 bases between them. This CDR3 contains 14 residues. DNA of the CDR3: TGCAGCGTCGCCGGGACAACGAACACCGGGGAGCTGTTTTTT. It encodes CSVAGTTNTGELFF.

The chain employs TRBV6-5 and TRBJ2-7; TRBD1 agrees at 8 bases. Germline V gene lookup returns CDR1 MNHEY and CDR2 SVGAGI. The CDR3 length is 16 residues. V was pared by 2 bases and J by 2 bases, with 8 bases of the junction left unmatched. CDR3 DNA sequence: TGTGCCAGCAGTTACAATTCGAACAGGGGGACCTACGAGCAGTACTTC. This encodes CASSYNSNRGTYEQYF.

This clone was seen a handful of times. The J gene is TRBJ1-1, the V gene TRBV6-5; possible D gene TRBD1, 5 bases. Germline V gene sequence: CDR1 MNHEY, CDR2 SVGAGI. The CDR3 is 15 residues long. The V end was cut by 5 bases, the J end by 3 bases, with 16 bases between. The CDR3, as DNA: TGTGCCAGCAGTCGGGACTCCCCCTGGGACACTGAAGCTTTCTTT. Encoded protein: CASSRDSPWDTEAFF.

The chain carries TRBV2 and TRBJ1-1, with D unclear. The V end lost 3 bases, the J end lost 3 bases, and 8 bases lay between the germline ends. The CDR3 covers 13 residues. Per the germline V gene, CDR1 is SNHLY and CDR2 is FYNNEI. The CDR3 sequence: CASSDSRYTEAFF. The DNA for the CDR3 is TGTGCCAGCAGTGACAGCAGGTACACTGAAGCTTTCTTT.

The V gene is TRBV7-2, the J gene TRBJ2-5; D not resolved. The germline CDR1 and CDR2 sequences are SGHTA and FQGNSA. The CDR3 spans 13 residues. With 5 bases removed from V and 0 bases from J, the gap between germline ends came to 7 bases. CDR3 protein: CASSQMYQETQYF. The DNA of the CDR3 is TGTGCCAGCAGCCAGATGTACCAAGAGACCCAGTACTTC.

This clone was detected many times. The rearrangement links TRBV4-3 to TRBJ2-3; D is unresolved. This CDR3 has 14 amino acids. Germline loops: CDR1 LGHNA, CDR2 YSLEER. V lost 2 bases to trimming and J lost 1 base, with 7 bases between them. CDR3 in amino acids: CASSQRSRTDTQYF. In DNA form, the CDR3 reads TGCGCCAGCAGCCAACGGTCCCGCACAGATACGCAGTATTTT.